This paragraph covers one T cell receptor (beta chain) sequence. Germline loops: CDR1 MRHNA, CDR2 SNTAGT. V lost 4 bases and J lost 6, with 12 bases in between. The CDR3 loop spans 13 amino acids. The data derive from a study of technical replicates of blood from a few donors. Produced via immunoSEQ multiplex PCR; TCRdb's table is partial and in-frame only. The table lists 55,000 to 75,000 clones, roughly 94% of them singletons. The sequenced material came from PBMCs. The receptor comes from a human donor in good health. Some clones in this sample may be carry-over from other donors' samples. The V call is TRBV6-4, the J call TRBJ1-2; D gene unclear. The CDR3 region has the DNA TGTGCCAGCAGTGCCGCCGAGGGCAATGGCTACACCTTC. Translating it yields CASSAAEGNGYTF.